The 6 T cell receptor beta chains given below trace back to one sample, sequenced in a study of blood T cell repertoires in COVID-19. Assay: immunoSEQ multiplex PCR; the TCRdb copy retains only in-frame clones and omits some. The data contain 110,000 or so clones, nearly 85% of them singletons. Sequencing was performed on peripheral blood. These TCRs come from a woman between 50 and 59 years old with acute or convalescent COVID-19.

The chain uses TRBV25-1 and TRBJ1-6; 7 bases agree with TRBD1. This CDR3 region has 17 residues. Trimming took 1 base from V and 4 from J; bases not matched to a gene: 7. Looked up from germline, CDR1 is MGHDK and CDR2 is SYGVNS. The CDR3 spells CASSESSGTAYNSPLHF. CDR3 DNA: TGTGCCAGCAGTGAATCTTCTGGGACAGCGTATAATTCACCCCTCCACTTT.

This chain connects TRBV29-1 to TRBJ2-3; TRBD2 agrees at 11 bases. With 4 bases clipped from V and 3 bases from J, the junction kept 3 bases outside the gene matches. The CDR3 covers 14 residues. CDR1 is SQVTM and CDR2 is ANQGSEA in the germline V gene. The CDR3 sequence: CSVGGLADTDTQYF. Written as DNA, the CDR3 is TGCAGCGTTGGGGGACTAGCGGATACAGATACGCAGTATTTT.

The V call is TRBV14, the J call TRBJ1-2; TRBD1 might be the D (6 bases). The V gene's germline CDR1 is SGHDN and CDR2 FVKESK. This CDR3 contains 14 residues. V gave up 4 bases and J gave up 6 bases, with 15 bases separating them. CDR3: CASSPLRGGNGYTF. CDR3 nucleotide sequence: TGTGCCAGCAGCCCCCTCAGGGGAGGGAATGGCTACACCTTC.

This clone was recorded a few times. CDR3 nucleotides: TGTGCCAGCAGTGAAGCCAGACAGGGCAACACCATATATTTT. Amino acids: CASSEARQGNTIYF. The J gene is TRBJ1-3, the V gene TRBV2; 7 bases match TRBD1. V shed 0 bases and J 7 bases; nucleotides not matched to a gene: 3. This CDR3 comprises 14 residues. CDR1 is SNHLY, CDR2 FYNNEI, per germline.

This chain connects TRBV2 to TRBJ2-3; 7 bases fit TRBD2. Unmatched junction bases numbered 6, after V lost 4 bases and J lost 5 bases. The CDR3 contains 14 residues. Germline assignment: CDR1 SNHLY and CDR2 FYNNEI. The CDR3 DNA follows: TGTGCCAGCAGTGTACTAGCGATGAGAGATACGCAGTATTTT. Translation: CASSVLAMRDTQYF.

The chain carries TRBV6-5 and TRBJ1-1, with a possible D match to TRBD1 (5 bases). Germline-derived CDR1 and CDR2 are MNHEY and SVGAGI. The CDR3 runs to 14 residues. Trimming left V 6 bases short and J 7 bases short, with 18 bases between. This CDR3 reads CASSPGGGKGEAFF. The CDR3 DNA is TGTGCCAGCAGCCCGGGCGGGGGAAAGGGTGAAGCTTTCTTT.